This is a list of T cell receptor beta chains from one sample in a study of shared clonotypes between healthy human individuals. Some clones are missing from TCRdb's copy, which holds only in-frame ones; the method was immunoSEQ multiplex PCR. The data contain about 600,000 clones, around 95% of them singletons. The sequenced sample was naive CD8+ T cells sorted from blood. The receptors were gathered from a woman in her thirties in good health. Each CDR3 is given with its conserved first and last residue. D genes are given only for firm matches. Clone size is given for some rows only: seen once, a few or many times, or a class if the clone is expanded.

d_call j_call clone_size v_call cdr3_aa cdr3_nt
TRBD1 TRBJ1-2 NA TRBV4-1 CASSQGQGGDYGYTF TGCGCCAGCAGCCAGGGACAGGGTGGAGACTATGGCTACACCTTC
NA TRBJ1-4 NA TRBV28 CASRHPKTGLDNEKLFF TGTGCCAGCAGACACCCGAAAACAGGGCTCGACAATGAAAAACTGTTTTTT
TRBD1 TRBJ1-5 NA TRBV27 CASSATGGHQPQHF TGTGCCAGCAGTGCGACAGGGGGCCATCAGCCCCAGCATTTT
TRBD1 TRBJ1-1 NA TRBV5-1 CASSWKTGEADTEAFF TGCGCCAGCAGCTGGAAAACAGGGGAGGCGGACACTGAAGCTTTCTTT
NA TRBJ1-4 NA TRBV18 CASSASGDEKLFF TGTGCCAGCTCAGCGTCCGGAGACGAAAAACTGTTTTTT
TRBD1 TRBJ2-1 NA TRBV13 CASSLETGVDNEQFF TGTGCCAGCAGCTTAGAGACAGGGGTGGACAATGAGCAGTTCTTC
NA TRBJ2-7 NA TRBV27 CASSSAGPHTLEQYF TGTGCCAGCAGTTCCGCTGGACCCCACACGTTGGAGCAGTACTTC
TRBD2 TRBJ2-1 NA TRBV7-9 CASRISGSRDEQFF TGTGCCAGCAGGATTAGCGGGAGTAGGGATGAGCAGTTCTTC
NA TRBJ2-7 NA TRBV4-1 CASSQPGWLESQTHEQYF TGCGCCAGCAGCCAACCTGGGTGGCTAGAGTCTCAGACTCACGAGCAGTACTTC
TRBD2 TRBJ2-3 NA TRBV5-1 CASSQQTSVLTDTQYF TGCGCCAGCAGCCAGCAGACTAGCGTACTGACAGATACGCAGTATTTT
NA TRBJ1-4 NA TRBV30 CAWSLATTNEKLFF TGTGCCTGGAGTCTAGCAACAACTAATGAAAAACTGTTTTTT
NA TRBJ2-5 NA TRBV7-6 CASSLLETQYF TGTGCCAGCAGCTTATTAGAGACCCAGTACTTC
TRBD2 TRBJ2-3 NA TRBV27 CASSLSTSGTDTQYF TGTGCCAGCAGTTTGTCGACTAGCGGGACAGATACGCAGTATTTT
NA TRBJ1-4 NA TRBV28 CASRSLAGVFF TGTGCCAGCAGGTCTCTTGCGGGGGTGTTTTTT
TRBD1 TRBJ1-5 NA TRBV27 CASSKTGEGQPQHF TGTGCCAGCAGTAAAACAGGGGAGGGACAGCCCCAGCATTTT
NA TRBJ2-7 NA TRBV2 CASTNGYEQYF TGTGCCAGCACTAACGGGTACGAGCAGTACTTC
TRBD2 TRBJ2-1 NA TRBV7-9 CASSRLADNNEQFF TGTGCCAGCAGCCGACTAGCGGATAACAATGAGCAGTTCTTC
TRBD2 TRBJ2-3 NA TRBV27 CASSEAGGHTQYF TGTGCCAGCAGTGAGGCGGGAGGACATACGCAGTATTTT
TRBD1 TRBJ1-5 NA TRBV6-5 CASSAFDRDNQPQHF TGTGCCAGCAGTGCATTCGACAGGGACAATCAGCCCCAGCATTTT
TRBD2 TRBJ2-1 NA TRBV29-1 CSVEGTSGRARDYNEQFF TGCAGCGTCGAGGGGACTAGCGGGAGGGCGAGGGACTACAATGAGCAGTTCTTC
NA TRBJ1-1 NA TRBV6-6 CASSYSRTDEAFF TGTGCCAGCAGTTACTCCCGGACAGATGAAGCTTTCTTT
NA TRBJ2-7 once TRBV15 CATSREDSTGDEQYF TGTGCCACCAGCAGGGAAGACTCAACGGGCGACGAGCAGTACTTC
NA TRBJ2-1 once TRBV18 CASSLNSYNEQFF TGTGCCAGCTCTTTAAACTCCTACAATGAGCAGTTCTTC
NA TRBJ1-5 NA TRBV9 CASSVEGQGDQPQHF TGTGCCAGCAGCGTAGAGGGTCAGGGCGATCAGCCCCAGCATTTT
NA TRBJ2-1 NA TRBV29-1 CSTWTGYNEQFF TGCAGCACCTGGACTGGATACAATGAGCAGTTCTTC
NA TRBJ1-1 NA TRBV6-6 CASSYSYGGGGFEAFF TGTGCCAGCAGTTACTCGTACGGGGGAGGGGGGTTTGAAGCTTTCTTT
TRBD2 TRBJ2-5 NA TRBV5-1 CASSPGLADFQETQYF TGCGCCAGCAGCCCGGGACTAGCGGACTTCCAAGAGACCCAGTACTTC
NA TRBJ2-7 NA TRBV27 CASRSGHSYYEQYF TGTGCCAGCAGGTCGGGACATTCTTACTACGAGCAGTACTTC
NA TRBJ2-1 NA TRBV2 CASRLPGGWEQFF TGTGCCAGCAGGCTTCCCGGGGGTTGGGAGCAGTTCTTC
TRBD1 TRBJ2-2 NA TRBV7-9 CASSLVTRTGDTGELFF TGTGCCAGCAGCTTAGTTACCCGAACAGGGGACACCGGGGAGCTGTTTTTT
NA TRBJ1-6 NA TRBV6-1 CASSESRGVLHNSPLHF TGTGCCAGCAGTGAGTCCAGGGGCGTGTTGCATAATTCACCCCTCCACTTT
TRBD1 TRBJ1-2 once TRBV28 CASSFRGWGTGFGYTF TGTGCCAGCAGTTTCAGGGGGTGGGGCACAGGGTTTGGCTACACCTTC
NA TRBJ2-3 NA TRBV14 CASSLFSGLVTDTQYF TGTGCCAGCAGCCTCTTTTCCGGGCTCGTCACAGATACGCAGTATTTT
NA TRBJ1-2 NA TRBV5-6 CASSFDPAGGGGGYTF TGTGCCAGCAGCTTCGACCCGGCAGGTGGCGGCGGCGGCTACACCTTC
TRBD1 TRBJ1-2 once TRBV11-2 CASSRYTGGEFGYTF TGTGCCAGCAGCCGGTATACAGGGGGCGAGTTTGGCTACACCTTC
TRBD2 TRBJ2-1 NA TRBV27 CASSLLAGGNNEQFF TGTGCCAGCAGTCTACTAGCGGGAGGCAACAATGAGCAGTTCTTC
NA TRBJ1-2 once TRBV28 CASSLSARANYGYTF TGTGCCAGCAGTTTATCGGCGAGAGCTAACTATGGCTACACCTTC
NA TRBJ1-1 once TRBV19 CASTMGQGPYTEAFF TGTGCCAGTACCATGGGGCAGGGGCCCTACACTGAAGCTTTCTTT
TRBD2 TRBJ2-7 NA TRBV10-1 CASRRTSGSYEQYF TGCGCCAGCAGACGTACTAGCGGCTCCTACGAGCAGTACTTC